Each of the 13 T cell receptor beta chains below was sequenced from the same sample in a study of CD8 T cells in Susac syndrome. It was with random hexamers that about 0.45 to 1 ug RNA was reverse transcribed. MiXCR was run by TCRdb on the immunoSEQ multiplex PCR reads, yielding one entry per CDR3 protein. The sample includes about 400,000 distinct CDR3 sequences, 75% to 90% of them seen just once. The sequenced material came from CD8+ T cells from PBMCs. The source is a human donor with multiple sclerosis.

CDR3 sequence (DNA): TGTGCCAGCCAAACCCCTGACAGGTCCAACACCATATATTTT. Translating it yields CASQTPDRSNTIYF. The chain has TRBV12-3 or TRBV12-4 and TRBJ1-3; D perhaps matches TRBD1 (6 bases). Trimming removed 8 bases from V and 7 bases from J, with 18 bases in between. The CDR3 consists of 14 residues.

This CDR3 is CASREGQGYNEQFF. For the CDR3, the DNA is TGTGCCAGCCGAGAGGGACAGGGGTACAATGAGCAGTTCTTC. This chain connects TRBV27 to TRBJ2-1; 10 bases align to TRBD1. The ends lost 8 bases at V and 4 bases at J; junction bases unmatched: 5. The CDR3 covers 14 residues. Germline-derived CDR1 and CDR2 are MNHEY and SMNVEV (reference sequence).

The V call is TRBV27, the J call TRBJ2-5; D is undetermined. V was pared by 6 bases and J by 0 bases, with 14 bases between. Germline CDR1 is MNHEY and CDR2 is SMNVEV (reference sequence). This CDR3 has 15 residues. The CDR3 DNA is TGTGCCAGCAGCCAACTCCCAGGATACCAAGAGACCCAGTACTTC. Protein sequence: CASSQLPGYQETQYF.

The gene calls are TRBV4-1 and TRBJ2-3, with no clear D. Trimming shortened V by 3 bases and J by 0 bases, and 10 bases separated the two germline ends. The CDR3 spans 15 residues. Germline CDR1 is MGHRA and CDR2 is YSYEKL. In nucleotides, the CDR3 is TGCGCCAGCAGCCAGACGGTTCAAAGCACAGATACGCAGTATTTT. Translating it yields CASSQTVQSTDTQYF.

The rearrangement uses TRBV2 and TRBJ2-5; 13 bases are a match to TRBD2. The length of the CDR3 is 16 residues. Germline V gene data show CDR1 as SNHLY and CDR2 as FYNNEI. Trimming cost V 1 base and J 2 bases; bases outside gene matches: 1. The CDR3: CASSEGLAGGQETQYF. The DNA for the CDR3 is TGTGCCAGCAGTGAAGGACTAGCGGGGGGACAAGAGACCCAGTACTTC.

The chain recombines TRBV28 with TRBJ2-1; 10 bases map to TRBD2. Germline loops: CDR1 MDHEN, CDR2 SYDVKM. V trimming: 5 bases; J trimming: 7 bases; junction bases outside the gene matches: 11. The CDR3 length is 16 residues. In nucleotides, the CDR3 is TGTGCCAGCAGTCGGCAAACTAGCGGGATTTTTAATGAGCAGTTCTTC. Residues: CASSRQTSGIFNEQFF.

V usage is TRBV6-4 and J usage is TRBJ2-7; 11 bases are a match to TRBD2. CDR1 is MRHNA and CDR2 is SNTAGT in the germline V gene. The junction had 8 bases not matched to a gene; V was cut back by 5 bases and J by 2 bases. The CDR3 contains 16 residues. This CDR3 reads CASSKSGTSGPYEQYF. In nucleotides, the CDR3 is TGTGCCAGCAGTAAATCCGGGACTAGCGGTCCCTACGAGCAGTACTTC.

This chain joins TRBV12-3 or TRBV12-4 and TRBJ2-7; 9 positions match TRBD1. J was trimmed by 4 bases and V by 2 bases; bases with no gene match: 12. The CDR3 consists of 17 residues. CDR3 sequence: CASSLPPGTGSGYEQYF. Written as DNA, the CDR3 is TGTGCCAGCAGTTTACCCCCAGGGACAGGGTCCGGGTACGAGCAGTACTTC.

The chain joins TRBV4-1 to TRBJ1-1; D is unclear. Per the germline V gene, CDR1 is MGHRA and CDR2 is YSYEKL. CDR3 length: 16 residues. V lost 3 bases, J lost 4 bases, and 18 bases lay in between. The CDR3 protein is CASSQVGEVVGTEAFF. CDR3 coding DNA: TGCGCCAGCAGCCAGGTCGGGGAGGTGGTCGGCACTGAAGCTTTCTTT.

V usage is TRBV5-1 and J usage is TRBJ1-2; perhaps TRBD1 as D (6 bases). Trimming pared 5 bases from V and 0 bases from J, leaving 17 bases between. The V gene's germline CDR1 is SGHRS and CDR2 YFSETQ. The CDR3 is made up of 16 amino acids. CDR3 sequence reads: CASSPEEGGTNYGYTF. CDR3 bases: TGCGCCAGCAGTCCAGAGGAAGGGGGAACTAACTATGGCTACACCTTC.

This CDR3 reads CASSILAGGSYTGELFF. CDR3 nucleotides: TGTGCCAGCAGCATTCTAGCGGGGGGGTCGTACACCGGGGAGCTGTTTTTT. V and J are TRBV7-2 and TRBJ2-2; TRBD2 agrees at 12 bases. CDR1 is SGHTA and CDR2 is FQGNSA in the germline V gene. Trimming removed 5 bases from V and 3 bases from J; junction bases left unmatched: 7. This CDR3 spans 17 amino acids. Together with reference TRBV7-2 and TRBJ2-2, the CDR3 gives the full variable domain: GAGVSQSPSNKVTEKGKDVELRCDPISGHTALYWYRQSLGQGLEFLIYFQGNSAPDKSGLPSDRFSAERTGGSVSTLTIQRTQQEDSAVYLCASSILAGGSYTGELFFGEGSRLTVL.

This CDR3 is CASSPGTSGRGITDTQYF. CDR3 bases: TGTGCCAGCAGTCCCGGGACTAGCGGGAGGGGGATAACAGATACGCAGTATTTT. This rearrangement joins TRBV6-1 to TRBJ2-3; 16 bases are shared with TRBD2. This CDR3 has 18 amino acids. The V gene's germline CDR1 is MNHNS and CDR2 SASEGT. The trim removed 5 bases at V and 3 bases at J, leaving 8 bases unmatched.

This clonotype was counted a single time. This chain joins TRBV4-2 and TRBJ2-3, with D uncertain. The CDR3 extends over 15 amino acids. Germline V lookup: CDR1 LGHNA, CDR2 YNFKEQ. V was cut by 1 base and J by 0 bases, with 8 bases left in between. For the CDR3, the DNA is TGTGCCAGCAGCCAAGTCGCTCCTAGCACAGATACGCAGTATTTT. Translating gives CASSQVAPSTDTQYF.